This T cell receptor (beta chain) was sequenced for a study of shared clonotypes between healthy human individuals. This clone was detected only a few times. Its specificity is unknown. Germline V lookup: CDR1 MNHEY, CDR2 SMNVEV (reference sequence). The CDR3 runs 12 residues. V lost 6 bases and J 7 bases, leaving 12 bases between the germline ends. The data were produced by immunoSEQ multiplex PCR, yet TCRdb's version contains in-frame clones alone and is incomplete. The sample holds some 1,400,000 clones, 96% seen once. Study findings and constraints: Shared clonotypes across all four donors exceeded non-shared ones in generation probability.

The origin of this receptor is a young man in good health. The sequencing sample was made of naive CD4+ T cells sorted from blood. Specified subset: CD45RA+ positively selected. This chain uses TRBV27 with TRBJ1-2; TRBD1 is a possible D gene (6 bases). The CDR3, as DNA: TGTGCCAGCAGCTCAGGGGCAATTGGCTACACCTTC. Protein product: CASSSGAIGYTF.